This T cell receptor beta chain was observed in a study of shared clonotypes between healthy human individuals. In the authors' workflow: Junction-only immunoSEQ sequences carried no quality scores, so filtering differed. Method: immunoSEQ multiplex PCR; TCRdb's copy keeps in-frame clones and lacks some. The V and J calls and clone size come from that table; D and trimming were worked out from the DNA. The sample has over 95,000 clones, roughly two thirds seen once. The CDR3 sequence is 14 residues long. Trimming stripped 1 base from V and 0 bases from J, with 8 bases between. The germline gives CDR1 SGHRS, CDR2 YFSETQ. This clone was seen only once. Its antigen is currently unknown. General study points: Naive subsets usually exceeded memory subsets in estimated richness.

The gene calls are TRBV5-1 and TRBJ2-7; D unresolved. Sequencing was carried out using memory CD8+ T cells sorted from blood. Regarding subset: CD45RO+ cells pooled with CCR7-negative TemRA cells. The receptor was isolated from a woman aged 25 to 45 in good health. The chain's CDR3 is CASSLPERSYEQYF. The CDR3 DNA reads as TGCGCCAGCAGCTTGCCGGAACGCTCCTACGAGCAGTACTTC.